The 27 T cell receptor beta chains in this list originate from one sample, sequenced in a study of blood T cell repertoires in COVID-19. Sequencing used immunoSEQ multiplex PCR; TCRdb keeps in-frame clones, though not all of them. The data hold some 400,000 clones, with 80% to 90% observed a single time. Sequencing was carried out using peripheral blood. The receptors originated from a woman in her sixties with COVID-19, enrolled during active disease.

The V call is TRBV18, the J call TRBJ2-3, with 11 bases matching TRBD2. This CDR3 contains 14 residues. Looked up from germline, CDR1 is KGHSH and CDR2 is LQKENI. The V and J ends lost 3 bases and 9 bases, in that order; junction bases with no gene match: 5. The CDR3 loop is CASSPGLAANTQYF. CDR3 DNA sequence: TGTGCCAGCTCACCGGGACTAGCGGCGAACACGCAGTATTTT.

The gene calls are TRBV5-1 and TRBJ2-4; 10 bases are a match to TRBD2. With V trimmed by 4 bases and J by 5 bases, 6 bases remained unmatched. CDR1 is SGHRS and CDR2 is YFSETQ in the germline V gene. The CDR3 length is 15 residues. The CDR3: CASSPYSGGQNIQYF. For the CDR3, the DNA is TGCGCCAGCAGCCCTTATAGCGGGGGGCAAAACATTCAGTACTTC.

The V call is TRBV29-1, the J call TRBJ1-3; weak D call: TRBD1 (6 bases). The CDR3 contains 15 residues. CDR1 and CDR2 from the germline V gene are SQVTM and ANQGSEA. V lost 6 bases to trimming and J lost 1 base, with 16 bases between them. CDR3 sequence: CSVVWGQTSGNTIYF. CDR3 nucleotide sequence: TGCAGCGTCGTTTGGGGACAAACTTCTGGAAACACCATATATTTT.

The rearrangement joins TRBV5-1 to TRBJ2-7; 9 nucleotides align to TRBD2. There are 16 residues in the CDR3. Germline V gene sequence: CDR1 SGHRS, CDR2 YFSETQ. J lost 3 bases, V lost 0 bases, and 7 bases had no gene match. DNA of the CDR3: TGCGCCAGCAGCTTGGCGCTAGCGGGGCCAGACTACGAGCAGTACTTC. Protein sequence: CASSLALAGPDYEQYF.

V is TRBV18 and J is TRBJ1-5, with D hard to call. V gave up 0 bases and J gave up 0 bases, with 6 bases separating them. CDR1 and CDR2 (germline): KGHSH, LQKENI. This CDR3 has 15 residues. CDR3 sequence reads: CASSPPSHSNQPQHF. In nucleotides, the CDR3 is TGTGCCAGCTCACCACCGTCCCATAGCAATCAGCCCCAGCATTTT.

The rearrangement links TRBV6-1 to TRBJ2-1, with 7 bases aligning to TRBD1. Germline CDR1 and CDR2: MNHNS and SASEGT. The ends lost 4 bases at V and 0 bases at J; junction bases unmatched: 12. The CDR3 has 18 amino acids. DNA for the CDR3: TGTGCCAGCAGTGGAACATTTTCGGACAGGAGCTCCTACAATGAGCAGTTCTTC. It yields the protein CASSGTFSDRSSYNEQFF.

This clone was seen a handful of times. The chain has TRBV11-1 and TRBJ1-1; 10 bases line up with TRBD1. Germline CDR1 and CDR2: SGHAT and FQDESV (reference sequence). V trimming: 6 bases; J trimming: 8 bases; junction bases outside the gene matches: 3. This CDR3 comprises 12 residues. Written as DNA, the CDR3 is TGTGCCAGCAGACGGGACAGGGGAGAAGCTTTCTTT. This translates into CASRRDRGEAFF.

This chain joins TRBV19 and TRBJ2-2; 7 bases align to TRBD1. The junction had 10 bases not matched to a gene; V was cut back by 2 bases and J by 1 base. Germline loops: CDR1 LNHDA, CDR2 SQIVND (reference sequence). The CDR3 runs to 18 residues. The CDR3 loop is CASSIFGTVDLNTGELFF. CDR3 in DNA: TGTGCCAGTAGTATATTCGGGACAGTTGACTTGAACACCGGGGAGCTGTTTTTT.

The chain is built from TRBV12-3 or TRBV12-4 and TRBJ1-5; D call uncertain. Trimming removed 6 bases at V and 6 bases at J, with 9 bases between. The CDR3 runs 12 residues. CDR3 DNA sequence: TGTGCCAGCAGCCAAGGAGGTCAGCCCCAGCATTTT. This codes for CASSQGGQPQHF.

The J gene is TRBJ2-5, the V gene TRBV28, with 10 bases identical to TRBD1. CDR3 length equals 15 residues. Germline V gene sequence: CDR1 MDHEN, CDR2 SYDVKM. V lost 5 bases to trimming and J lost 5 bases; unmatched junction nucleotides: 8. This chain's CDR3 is CASSPDRGLGETQYF. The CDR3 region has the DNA TGTGCCAGCAGTCCTGACAGGGGGCTGGGGGAGACCCAGTACTTC.

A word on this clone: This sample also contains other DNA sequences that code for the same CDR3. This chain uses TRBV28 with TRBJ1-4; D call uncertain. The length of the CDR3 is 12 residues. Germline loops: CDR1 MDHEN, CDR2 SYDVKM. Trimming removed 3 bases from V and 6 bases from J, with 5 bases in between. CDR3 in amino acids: CASSLSDEKLFF. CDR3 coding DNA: TGTGCCAGCAGTTTGAGCGATGAAAAACTGTTTTTT.

CDR3 in DNA: TGTGCCACCAGCAGAACGGGGGGCGGTCTCAATGAGCAGTTCTTC. Translation: CATSRTGGGLNEQFF. The chain combines TRBV15 with TRBJ2-1; D is possibly TRBD2 (7 bases). V lost 2 bases and J 6 bases, leaving 14 bases between the germline ends. Germline V gives CDR1 LNHNV, CDR2 YYDKDF (reference sequence). The CDR3 covers 15 residues.

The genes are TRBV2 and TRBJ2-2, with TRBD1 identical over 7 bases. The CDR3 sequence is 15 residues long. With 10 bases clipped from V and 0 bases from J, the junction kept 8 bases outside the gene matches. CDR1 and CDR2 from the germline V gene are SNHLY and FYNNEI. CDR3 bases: TGTGCCACACGCCGGGACAGAGCGAACACCGGGGAGCTGTTTTTT. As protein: CATRRDRANTGELFF.

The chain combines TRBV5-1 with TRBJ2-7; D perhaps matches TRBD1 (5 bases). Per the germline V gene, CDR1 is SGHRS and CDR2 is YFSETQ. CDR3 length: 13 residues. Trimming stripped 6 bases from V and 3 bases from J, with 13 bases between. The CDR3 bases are TGCGCCAGCAACCGCCAGGGTGACTACGAGCAGTACTTC. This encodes CASNRQGDYEQYF.

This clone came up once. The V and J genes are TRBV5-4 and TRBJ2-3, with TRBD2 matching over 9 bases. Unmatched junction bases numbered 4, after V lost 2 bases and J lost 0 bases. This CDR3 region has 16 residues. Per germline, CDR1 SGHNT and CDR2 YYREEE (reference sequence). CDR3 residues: CASSFRLAGSTDTQYF. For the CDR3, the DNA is TGTGCCAGCAGCTTTAGGCTAGCGGGGAGCACAGATACGCAGTATTTT. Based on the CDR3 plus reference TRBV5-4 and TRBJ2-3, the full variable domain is ETGVTQSPTHLIKTRGQQVTLRCSSQSGHNTVSWYQQALGQGPQFIFQYYREEENGRGNFPPRFSGLQFPNYSSELNVNALELDDSALYLCASSFRLAGSTDTQYFGPGTRLTVL.

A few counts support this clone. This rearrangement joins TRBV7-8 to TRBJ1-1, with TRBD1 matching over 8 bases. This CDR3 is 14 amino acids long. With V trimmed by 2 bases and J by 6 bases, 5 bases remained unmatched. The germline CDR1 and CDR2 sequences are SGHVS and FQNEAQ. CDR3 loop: CASSLSQGASEAFF. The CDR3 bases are TGTGCCAGCAGCTTAAGCCAGGGGGCGTCTGAAGCTTTCTTT.

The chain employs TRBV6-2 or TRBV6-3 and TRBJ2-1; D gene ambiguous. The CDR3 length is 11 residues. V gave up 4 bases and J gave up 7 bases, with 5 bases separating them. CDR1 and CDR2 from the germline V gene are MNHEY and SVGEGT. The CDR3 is CASSLLNEQFF. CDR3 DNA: TGTGCCAGCAGTTTACTAAATGAGCAGTTCTTC.

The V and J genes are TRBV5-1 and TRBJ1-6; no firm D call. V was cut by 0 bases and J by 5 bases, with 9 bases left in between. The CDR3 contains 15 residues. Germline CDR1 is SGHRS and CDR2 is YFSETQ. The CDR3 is CASSLGAEDNSPLHF. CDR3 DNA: TGCGCCAGCAGCTTGGGGGCGGAGGATAATTCACCCCTCCACTTT.

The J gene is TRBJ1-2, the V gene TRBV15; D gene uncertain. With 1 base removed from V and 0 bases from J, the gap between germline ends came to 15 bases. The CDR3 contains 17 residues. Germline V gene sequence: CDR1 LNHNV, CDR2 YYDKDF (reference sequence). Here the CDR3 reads CATSRVRGVRTNYGYTF. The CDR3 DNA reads TGTGCCACCAGCAGAGTAAGAGGAGTCCGGACTAACTATGGCTACACCTTC. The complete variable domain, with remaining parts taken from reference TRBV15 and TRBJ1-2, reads DAMVIQNPRYQVTQFGKPVTLSCSQTLNHNVMYWYQQKSSQAPKLLFHYYDKDFNNEADTPDNFQSRRPNTSFCFLDIRSPGLGDTAMYLCATSRVRGVRTNYGYTFGSGTRLTVV.

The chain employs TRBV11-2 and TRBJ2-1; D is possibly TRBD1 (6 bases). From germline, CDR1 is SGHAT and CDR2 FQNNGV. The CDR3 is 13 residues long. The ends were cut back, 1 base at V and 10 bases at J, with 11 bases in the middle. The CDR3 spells CASSLGGRREQFF. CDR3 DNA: TGTGCCAGCAGCTTAGGGGGGCGACGCGAGCAGTTCTTC.

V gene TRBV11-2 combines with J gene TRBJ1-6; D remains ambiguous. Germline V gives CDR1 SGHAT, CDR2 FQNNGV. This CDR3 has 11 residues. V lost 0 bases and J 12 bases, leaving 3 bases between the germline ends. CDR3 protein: CASSLDGPLHF. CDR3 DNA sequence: TGTGCCAGCAGCTTAGACGGACCCCTCCACTTT. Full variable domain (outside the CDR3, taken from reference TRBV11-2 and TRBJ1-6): EAGVAQSPRYKIIEKRQSVAFWCNPISGHATLYWYQQILGQGPKLLIQFQNNGVVDDSQLPKDRFSAERLKGVDSTLKIQPAKLEDSAVYLCASSLDGPLHFGNGTRLTVT.

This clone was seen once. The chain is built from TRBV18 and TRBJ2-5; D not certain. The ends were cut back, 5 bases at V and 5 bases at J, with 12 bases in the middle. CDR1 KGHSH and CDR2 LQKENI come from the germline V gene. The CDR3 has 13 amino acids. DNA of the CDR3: TGTGCCAGCTCAATCCAAGTTCGGGAGACCCAGTACTTC. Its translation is CASSIQVRETQYF.

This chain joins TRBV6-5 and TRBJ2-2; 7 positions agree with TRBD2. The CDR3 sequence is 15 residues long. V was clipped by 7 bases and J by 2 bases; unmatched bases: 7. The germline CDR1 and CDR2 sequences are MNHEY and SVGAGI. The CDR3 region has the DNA TGTGCCAGCAAGCCTCGGGGGGACAACACCGGGGAGCTGTTTTTT. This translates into CASKPRGDNTGELFF.

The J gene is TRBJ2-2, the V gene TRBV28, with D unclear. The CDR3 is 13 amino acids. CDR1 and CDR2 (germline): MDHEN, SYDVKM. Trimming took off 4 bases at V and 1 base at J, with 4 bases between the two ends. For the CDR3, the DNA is TGTGCCAGCAGTTACAGGAACACCGGGGAGCTGTTTTTT. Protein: CASSYRNTGELFF.

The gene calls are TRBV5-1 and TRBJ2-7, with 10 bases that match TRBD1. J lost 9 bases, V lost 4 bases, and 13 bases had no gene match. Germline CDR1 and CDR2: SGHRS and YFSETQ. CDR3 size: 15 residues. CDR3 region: CASSPAAGQGSVQYF. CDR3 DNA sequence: TGCGCCAGCAGCCCCGCGGCGGGACAGGGGTCTGTGCAGTACTTC. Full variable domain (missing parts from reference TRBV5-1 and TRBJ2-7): KAGVTQTPRYLIKTRGQQVTLSCSPISGHRSVSWYQQTPGQGLQFLFEYFSETQRNKGNFPGRFSGRQFSNSRSEMNVSTLELGDSALYLCASSPAAGQGSVQYFGPGTRLTVT.

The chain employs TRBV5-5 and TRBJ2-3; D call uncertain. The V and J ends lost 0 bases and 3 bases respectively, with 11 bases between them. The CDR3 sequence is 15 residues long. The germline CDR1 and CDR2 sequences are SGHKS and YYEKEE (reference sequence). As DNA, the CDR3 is TGTGCCAGCAGCTTGGACCCAGGAAGGACAGATACGCAGTATTTT. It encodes CASSLDPGRTDTQYF.

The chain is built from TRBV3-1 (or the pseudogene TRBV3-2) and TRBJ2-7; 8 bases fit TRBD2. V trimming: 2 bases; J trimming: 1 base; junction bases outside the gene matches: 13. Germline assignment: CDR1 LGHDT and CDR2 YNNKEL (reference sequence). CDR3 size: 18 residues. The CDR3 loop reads CASSQFNGGARQSYEQYF. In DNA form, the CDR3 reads TGTGCCAGCAGCCAATTTAACGGGGGGGCTCGTCAGTCCTACGAGCAGTACTTC.